This TCR beta chain is from a study of CD8 T cells in Susac syndrome. About the study: Among the Susac syndrome patients who underwent sequencing, about 6 had clinically active disease, while roughly eight of them were in remission.

Findings and caveats of the study: Clonal expansion was missing from Susac syndrome CD4+ T cell repertoires. It was acknowledged in the study that its TCR sequencing and HLA analysis involved a relatively small number of individuals.

With regard to this clonotype: Its cognate antigen is unknown.

RNA, at roughly 0.45 to 1 ug, was reverse transcribed with random hexamers. The amplification used immunoSEQ multiplex PCR on TCR beta CDR3; it spanned 54 Vbeta and 13 Jbeta. One entry per CDR3 protein, called by TCRdb with MiXCR from the immunoSEQ multiplex PCR reads. This table holds 130,000 to 150,000 distinct CDR3 sequences, almost 96% found once. Germline CDR1 and CDR2: LGHDT and YNNKEL (reference sequence). V dropped 1 base and J dropped 1 base, with 11 bases sitting between them. CDR3 length: 16 residues. Sequencing used CD4+ T cells from PBMCs. This clonotype was sampled from a human donor with Susac syndrome. The gene calls are TRBV3-1 and TRBJ1-3; no firm D call. DNA for the CDR3: TGTGCCAGCAGCCAAGGTGTTGGATTTTCTGGAAACACCATATATTTT. It yields the protein CASSQGVGFSGNTIYF.